This entry lists 25 T cell receptor beta chains sequenced from one sample in a study of T cell responses to AZD1222 COVID-19 vaccine. Repertoires were generated with immunoSEQ multiplex PCR, while TCRdb's copy carries only in-frame clones and drops some. Seen here are over 130,000 clones, roughly 88% observed once, and the top ten hold about 3.5%. Sequenced here: peripheral blood, sampled on day 0 of AZD1222 vaccination. Receptor source: an adult in good health.

This chain joins TRBV6-5 and TRBJ2-4; tentative D call: TRBD2 (5 bases). V gave up 4 bases and J gave up 8 bases, with 15 bases separating them. Looked up from germline, CDR1 is MNHEY and CDR2 is SVGAGI. CDR3 length: 14 amino acids. The CDR3 spells CASSLIHHGDIQYF. The CDR3 DNA sequence: TGTGCCAGCAGTTTGATACATCACGGGGACATTCAGTACTTC.

The chain employs TRBV23-1 and TRBJ1-5; no clear D. TRBV23-1 is recorded as an ORF, its role being uncertain. This CDR3 spans 20 amino acids. Between the trimmed V and J ends, which lost 6 bases and 2 bases, there was a span of 29 bases. CDR3: CASRAPRRSRGQVGNQPQHF. CDR3 DNA sequence: TGCGCCAGCAGAGCCCCTAGGAGATCTAGAGGCCAGGTCGGCAATCAGCCCCAGCATTTT.

The chain uses TRBV10-3 and TRBJ2-7; the D gene is possibly TRBD1 (5 bases). From germline, CDR1 is ENHRY and CDR2 SYGVKD. V was shortened by 4 bases and J by 7 bases, with 17 bases between the two germline ends. This CDR3 has 14 residues. The CDR3 here is CAISVDSSLREQYF. Written as DNA, the CDR3 is TGTGCCATCAGTGTTGACAGTTCCCTTAGAGAGCAGTACTTC.

The CDR3 DNA reads TGTGCCAGCAGCTTAAAATCGCAGGGGGTTGGCTACGAGCAGTACTTC. It translates to CASSLKSQGVGYEQYF. The chain combines TRBV7-8 with TRBJ2-7, with 7 bases aligning to TRBD1. Germline CDR1 reads SGHVS; CDR2 reads FQNEAQ. The CDR3 extends over 16 amino acids. The J segment lost 3 bases and the V segment lost 2 bases, leaving 10 bases of the junction unmatched.

V and J are TRBV6-2 or TRBV6-3 and TRBJ2-4, with 12 bases lining up with TRBD2. Trimming removed 3 bases from V and 1 base from J; junction bases left unmatched: 4. The CDR3 length is 17 residues. Germline lookup yields CDR1 MNHEY and CDR2 SVGEGT. CDR3 sequence (DNA): TGTGCCAGCAGTTATACTAGCGGGAGGTCGGCCAAAAACATTCAGTACTTC. Amino acids: CASSYTSGRSAKNIQYF.

The genes are TRBV11-3 and TRBJ2-3; D gene uncertain. CDR1 is SGHNT, CDR2 YENEEA, per germline. The CDR3 is made up of 14 amino acids. Trimming shortened V by 5 bases and J by 9 bases, and 18 bases separated the two germline ends. The CDR3 DNA reads as TGTGCCAGCAGCCCTCCGGGCGGCGAGGAGACGCAGTATTTT. Its translation is CASSPPGGEETQYF. The full variable domain, its missing parts supplied by reference TRBV11-3 and TRBJ2-3, is EAGVVQSPRYKIIEKKQPVAFWCNPISGHNTLYWYLQNLGQGPELLIRYENEEAVDDSQLPKDRFSAERLKGVDSTLKIQPAELGDSAVYLCASSPPGGEETQYFGPGTRLTVL.

V usage is TRBV28 and J usage is TRBJ2-7; 7 bases are a match to TRBD1. Germline assignment: CDR1 MDHEN and CDR2 SYDVKM. This CDR3 contains 13 residues. V was clipped by 6 bases and J by 12 bases; unmatched bases: 14. The CDR3 nucleotides read TGTGCCAGCAGCACAACCCGACAGGGTAGACTGTACTTC. Protein product: CASSTTRQGRLYF.

The chain uses TRBV19 and TRBJ1-1; maybe TRBD1 (5 bases). Between the trimmed V and J ends, which lost 5 bases and 4 bases, there was a span of 17 bases. CDR1 and CDR2 from the germline V gene are LNHDA and SQIVND (reference sequence). CDR3 length: 15 amino acids. CDR3 nucleotide sequence: TGTGCCAGTAGTCCCATTGGAGGGGTATCCACTGAAGCTTTCTTT. Protein: CASSPIGGVSTEAFF. Combining the CDR3 with reference TRBV19 and TRBJ1-1 gives the whole variable domain DGGITQSPKYLFRKEGQNVTLSCEQNLNHDAMYWYRQDPGQGLRLIYYSQIVNDFQKGDIAEGYSVSREKKESFPLTVTSAQKNPTAFYLCASSPIGGVSTEAFFGQGTRLTVV.

This chain connects TRBV7-2 to TRBJ2-7; 10 bases are a match to TRBD2. The CDR3 runs to 16 residues. Trimming cost V 5 bases and J 2 bases; bases outside gene matches: 9. Germline CDR1 and CDR2: SGHTA and FQGNSA. CDR3: CASSPATSGVPYEQYF. The CDR3 coding sequence is TGTGCCAGCAGCCCCGCCACTAGCGGGGTTCCCTACGAGCAGTACTTC. Supplemented by reference TRBV7-2 and TRBJ2-7, the full variable domain reads GAGVSQSPSNKVTEKGKDVELRCDPISGHTALYWYRQSLGQGLEFLIYFQGNSAPDKSGLPSDRFSAERTGGSVSTLTIQRTQQEDSAVYLCASSPATSGVPYEQYFGPGTRLTVT.

This rearrangement joins TRBV6-5 to TRBJ2-7, with 7 bases aligning to TRBD1. Germline CDR1 and CDR2: MNHEY and SVGAGI. The V segment lost 6 bases and the J segment 0 bases; nucleotides outside the gene matches: 8. The CDR3 contains 15 residues. The CDR3 DNA is TGTGCCAGCAGAACACCCACAGGGGCCTCCTACGAGCAGTACTTC. This translates into CASRTPTGASYEQYF.

V and J are TRBV29-1 and TRBJ1-2; maybe TRBD1 (5 bases). The V end lost 4 bases, the J end lost 0 bases, and 9 bases lay between the germline ends. CDR1 SQVTM and CDR2 ANQGSEA come from the germline V gene. The CDR3 consists of 13 residues. The chain's CDR3 is CSVAGATNYGYTF. The DNA of the CDR3 is TGCAGCGTTGCCGGGGCGACTAACTATGGCTACACCTTC.

This clone has just one count. The gene calls are TRBV23-1 and TRBJ2-1; 7 nucleotides align to TRBD2. TRBV23-1 is assigned to the ORF class and has an uncertain function. V lost 5 bases and J lost 8; bases outside the gene matches: 12. This CDR3 contains 15 residues. The CDR3 nucleotides read TGCGCCAGCAGTACCGTAGCGGGCCAGGTAGATGAGCAGTTCTTC. It encodes CASSTVAGQVDEQFF.

The V and J genes are TRBV2 and TRBJ1-3, with D perhaps TRBD1 (5 bases). The CDR3 covers 16 residues. Germline values: CDR1 SNHLY, CDR2 FYNNEI. V was trimmed by 5 bases and J by 3 bases, leaving 17 bases between them. CDR3 residues: CASSRSSGFGGNTIYF. In nucleotides, the CDR3 is TGTGCCAGCAGTCGATCTTCAGGGTTCGGTGGAAACACCATATATTTT.

This CDR3 reads CATSSGQRTYEQYF. CDR3 nucleotide sequence: TGTGCCACCAGCTCTGGCCAAAGGACGTACGAGCAGTACTTC. The genes are TRBV15 and TRBJ2-7; D is uncertain. The germline CDR1 and CDR2 sequences are LNHNV and YYDKDF (reference sequence). The CDR3 spans 14 residues. Trimming left V 5 bases short and J 4 bases short, with 15 bases between.

The chain recombines TRBV5-1 with TRBJ1-2; weak D call: TRBD1 (5 bases). V was clipped by 0 bases and J by 8 bases, with 14 bases between them. Germline CDR1 reads SGHRS; CDR2 reads YFSETQ. This CDR3 contains 14 residues. The CDR3 coding sequence is TGCGCCAGCAGCTTGGGGGGAGCGGACAAGGGCTACACCTTC. Its protein is CASSLGGADKGYTF.

The gene calls are TRBV21-1 and TRBJ2-7; whether TRBD2, the table's D call, matches the DNA was not checked. TRBV21-1 is assigned pseudogene status. The CDR3 covers 14 residues. CDR3: CASSKASGTYEQYF. In DNA form, the CDR3 reads TGTGCCAGCAGCAAAGCTAGCGGAACCTACGAGCAGTACTTC.

The V gene is TRBV30, the J gene TRBJ1-1, with 7 nucleotides matching TRBD1. CDR3 length: 14 residues. V was clipped by 5 bases and J by 6 bases; unmatched bases: 12. The germline gives CDR1 GTSNPN, CDR2 SVGIG (reference sequence). The CDR3 DNA follows: TGTGCCTGGGTGGGGGTGAAGGGGGCGGCTGAAGCTTTCTTT. This gives the protein CAWVGVKGAAEAFF.

The V and J genes are TRBV5-5 and TRBJ1-4; 8 nucleotides agree with TRBD1. Germline lookup yields CDR1 SGHKS and CDR2 YYEKEE (reference sequence). This CDR3 has 14 amino acids. V shed 0 bases, J shed 8 bases, and the junction held 3 bases outside the gene matches. CDR3 sequence: CASSLGTGKEKLFF. The DNA for the CDR3 is TGTGCCAGCAGCTTGGGGACAGGGAAGGAAAAACTGTTTTTT.

The CDR3 region has the DNA TGTGCCAGTACCTTCGAGCAGTACTTC. Protein product: CASTFEQYF. V gene TRBV19 combines with J gene TRBJ2-7; no clear D gene. The germline V gene encodes CDR1 LNHDA and CDR2 SQIVND (reference sequence). V was clipped by 7 bases and J by 6 bases, with 4 bases between them. The CDR3 covers 9 residues.

The gene calls are TRBV29-1 and TRBJ2-3, with 7 bases matching TRBD1. CDR1 and CDR2 from the germline V gene are SQVTM and ANQGSEA. There are 14 residues in the CDR3. V was clipped by 7 bases and J by 1 base; unmatched bases: 8. CDR3 amino acids: CSAVTGVGTDTQYF. The CDR3 DNA reads as TGCAGCGCCGTAACAGGGGTAGGCACAGATACGCAGTATTTT.

The chain has TRBV7-9 and TRBJ1-1, with D uncertain. Per germline, CDR1 SEHNR and CDR2 FQNEAQ (reference sequence). The CDR3 has 16 amino acids. V lost 7 bases, J lost 1 base, and 19 bases lay in between. As DNA, the CDR3 is TGTGCCAGCACCAAACAAGGAACGGTGAGGAACACTGAAGCTTTCTTT. Translation gives CASTKQGTVRNTEAFF.

The chain couples TRBV18 to TRBJ2-4; D unclear. V was cut by 0 bases and J by 3 bases, with 12 bases left in between. The CDR3 totals 16 residues. Per germline, CDR1 KGHSH and CDR2 LQKENI. The CDR3 sequence is CASSPPSNSGKNIQYF. CDR3 DNA: TGTGCCAGCTCACCACCCTCCAACTCGGGCAAAAACATTCAGTACTTC.

The V gene is TRBV21-1, the J gene TRBJ1-5; the tabulated D call, TRBD1, remains unverified against the DNA. TRBV21-1 is a pseudogene. The CDR3 consists of 18 residues. CDR3 in DNA: TGTGCCAGCAGCAAAGAGGTGGGGGGACAGGGAGCTAATCAGCCCCAGCATTTT. Translated, it gives CASSKEVGGQGANQPQHF.

V and J are TRBV14 and TRBJ2-6; 8 bases line up with TRBD1. The junction had 8 bases not matched to a gene; V was cut back by 4 bases and J by 0 bases. Germline V gene lookup returns CDR1 SGHDN and CDR2 FVKESK. The CDR3 spans 18 residues. CDR3 residues: CASSPRQGFSSGANVLTF. CDR3 sequence (DNA): TGTGCCAGCAGCCCGAGACAGGGGTTTAGCTCTGGGGCCAACGTCCTGACTTTC.

This chain uses TRBV6-5 with TRBJ1-5, with D possibly matching TRBD1 (6 bases). Germline V gene lookup returns CDR1 MNHEY and CDR2 SVGAGI. CDR3 length: 14 residues. Between the trimmed V and J ends, which lost 5 bases and 3 bases, there was a span of 11 bases. The CDR3 spells CASSPDRINQPQHF. In nucleotides, the CDR3 is TGTGCCAGCAGTCCAGACAGGATCAATCAGCCCCAGCATTTT.